This T cell receptor beta chain was recovered during a study of blood T cell repertoires in COVID-19. There are 15 residues in the CDR3. Trimming removed 0 bases from V and 3 bases from J, with 9 bases in between. Germline V gives CDR1 SGHNT, CDR2 YYREEE (reference sequence). This clone was detected a few times. Sequencing used immunoSEQ multiplex PCR; TCRdb keeps in-frame clones, though not all of them. This table holds tens of thousands of clones, approximately 90% found once. Sequencing input: peripheral blood. The rearrangement joins TRBV5-4 to TRBJ2-2; possible D gene TRBD2, 5 bases. The source of this sequence is a man aged 65 to 85 with active or convalescent COVID-19. The CDR3 sequence is CASSLGTRDTGELFF. CDR3 DNA sequence: TGTGCCAGCAGCTTGGGTACGAGGGACACCGGGGAGCTGTTTTTT.